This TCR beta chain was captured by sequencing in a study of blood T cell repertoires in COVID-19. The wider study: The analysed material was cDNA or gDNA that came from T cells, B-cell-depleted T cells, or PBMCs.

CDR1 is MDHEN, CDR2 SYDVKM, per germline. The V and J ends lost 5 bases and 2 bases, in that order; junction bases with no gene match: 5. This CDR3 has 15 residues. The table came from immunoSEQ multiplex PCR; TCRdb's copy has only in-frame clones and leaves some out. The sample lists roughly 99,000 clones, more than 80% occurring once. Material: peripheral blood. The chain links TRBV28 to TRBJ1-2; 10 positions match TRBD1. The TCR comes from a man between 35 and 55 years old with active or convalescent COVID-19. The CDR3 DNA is TGTGCCAGCAGTGCGACAGGGGGCGGCAACTATGGCTACACCTTC. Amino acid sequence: CASSATGGGNYGYTF.